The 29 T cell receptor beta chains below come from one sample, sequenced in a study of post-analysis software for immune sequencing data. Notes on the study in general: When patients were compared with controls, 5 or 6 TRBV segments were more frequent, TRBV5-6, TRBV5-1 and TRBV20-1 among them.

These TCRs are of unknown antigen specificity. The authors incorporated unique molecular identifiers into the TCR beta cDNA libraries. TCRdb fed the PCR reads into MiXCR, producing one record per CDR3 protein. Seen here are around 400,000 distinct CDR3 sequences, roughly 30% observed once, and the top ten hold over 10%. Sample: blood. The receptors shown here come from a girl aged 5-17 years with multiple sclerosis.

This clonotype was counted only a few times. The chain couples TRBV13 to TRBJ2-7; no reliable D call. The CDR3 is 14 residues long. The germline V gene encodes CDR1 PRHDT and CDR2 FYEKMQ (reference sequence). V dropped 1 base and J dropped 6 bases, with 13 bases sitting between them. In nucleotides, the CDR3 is TGTGCCAGCAGCTTAGAGGGTGACCGTCGCGAGCAGTACTTC. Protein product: CASSLEGDRREQYF.

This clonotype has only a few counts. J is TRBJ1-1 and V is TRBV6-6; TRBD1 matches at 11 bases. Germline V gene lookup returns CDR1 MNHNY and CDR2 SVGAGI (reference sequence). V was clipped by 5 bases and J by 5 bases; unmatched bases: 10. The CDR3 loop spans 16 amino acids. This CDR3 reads CASSPRDRGRETEAFF. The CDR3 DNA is TGTGCCAGCAGTCCCCGGGACAGGGGGAGAGAGACTGAAGCTTTCTTT.

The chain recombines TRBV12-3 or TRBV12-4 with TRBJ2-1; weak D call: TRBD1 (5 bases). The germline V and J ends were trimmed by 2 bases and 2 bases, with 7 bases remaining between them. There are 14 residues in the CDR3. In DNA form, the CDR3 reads TGTGCCAGCAGTTTACAGGGAACCTACAATGAGCAGTTCTTC. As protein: CASSLQGTYNEQFF.

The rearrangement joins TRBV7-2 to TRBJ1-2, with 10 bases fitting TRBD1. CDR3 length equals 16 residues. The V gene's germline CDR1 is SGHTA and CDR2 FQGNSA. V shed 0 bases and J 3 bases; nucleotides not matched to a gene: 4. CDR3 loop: CASSLAPGQGDYGYTF. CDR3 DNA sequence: TGTGCCAGCAGCTTAGCGCCCGGACAGGGGGACTATGGCTACACCTTC.

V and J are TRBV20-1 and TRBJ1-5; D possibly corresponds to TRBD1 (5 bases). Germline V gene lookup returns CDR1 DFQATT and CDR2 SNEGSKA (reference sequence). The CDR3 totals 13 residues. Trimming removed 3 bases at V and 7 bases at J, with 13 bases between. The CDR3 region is CSASVGVGQPQHF. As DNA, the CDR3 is TGCAGTGCTAGCGTAGGGGTAGGGCAGCCCCAGCATTTT.

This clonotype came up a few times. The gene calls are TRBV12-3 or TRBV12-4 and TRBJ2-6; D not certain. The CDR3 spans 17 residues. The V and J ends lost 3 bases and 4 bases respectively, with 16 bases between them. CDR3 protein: CASSFLADFSGANVLTF. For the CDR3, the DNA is TGTGCCAGCAGTTTCCTGGCTGACTTTAGCGGGGCCAACGTCCTGACTTTC.

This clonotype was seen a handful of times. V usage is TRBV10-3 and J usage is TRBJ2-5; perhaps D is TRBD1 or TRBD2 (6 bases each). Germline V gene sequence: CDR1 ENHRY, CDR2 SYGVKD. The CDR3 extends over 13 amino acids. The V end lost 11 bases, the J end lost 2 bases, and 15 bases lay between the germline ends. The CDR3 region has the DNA TGTGCCGCCCAAGGGGGGTCACAAGAGACCCAGTACTTC. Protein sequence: CAAQGGSQETQYF.

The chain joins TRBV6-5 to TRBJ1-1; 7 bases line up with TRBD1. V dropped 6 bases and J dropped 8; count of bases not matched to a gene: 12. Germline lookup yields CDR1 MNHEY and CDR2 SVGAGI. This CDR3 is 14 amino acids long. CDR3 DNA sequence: TGTGCCAGCAGAGAGACAGGGACTCTATCCGAAGCTTTCTTT. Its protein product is CASRETGTLSEAFF.

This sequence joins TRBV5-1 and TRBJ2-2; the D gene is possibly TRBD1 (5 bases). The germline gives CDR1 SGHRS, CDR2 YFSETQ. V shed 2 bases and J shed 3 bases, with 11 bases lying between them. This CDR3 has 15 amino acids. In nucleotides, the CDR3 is TGCGCCAGCAGCTTTTCTGACAGCTACACCGGGGAGCTGTTTTTT. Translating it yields CASSFSDSYTGELFF.

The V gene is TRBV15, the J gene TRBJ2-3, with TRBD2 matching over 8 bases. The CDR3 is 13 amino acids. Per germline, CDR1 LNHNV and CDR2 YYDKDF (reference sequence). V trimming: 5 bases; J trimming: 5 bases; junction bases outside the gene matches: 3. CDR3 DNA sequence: TGTGCCACCAGCCGGGGGGGGGAAGATACGCAGTATTTT. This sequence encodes CATSRGGEDTQYF.

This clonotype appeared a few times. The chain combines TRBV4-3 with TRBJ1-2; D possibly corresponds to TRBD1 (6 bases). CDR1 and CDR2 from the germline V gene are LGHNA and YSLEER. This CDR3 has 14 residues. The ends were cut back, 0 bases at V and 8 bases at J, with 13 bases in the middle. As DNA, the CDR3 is TGCGCCAGCAGCCAAGATCGGGGGGCGCCAGGCTACACCTTC. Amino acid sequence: CASSQDRGAPGYTF.

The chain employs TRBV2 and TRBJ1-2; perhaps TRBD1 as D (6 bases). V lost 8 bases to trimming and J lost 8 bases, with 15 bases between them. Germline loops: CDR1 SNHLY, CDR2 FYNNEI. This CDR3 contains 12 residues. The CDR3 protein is CASYLGGAGYTF. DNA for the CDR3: TGTGCCAGCTACCTAGGGGGGGCGGGCTACACCTTC. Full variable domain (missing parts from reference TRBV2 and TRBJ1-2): EPEVTQTPSHQVTQMGQEVILRCVPISNHLYFYWYRQILGQKVEFLVSFYNNEISEKSEIFDDQFSVERPDGSNFTLKIRSTKLEDSAMYFCASYLGGAGYTFGSGTRLTVV.

In nucleotides, the CDR3 is TGTGCCACCAGCGGACAGTTTAATTCACCCCTCCACTTT. Translating it yields CATSGQFNSPLHF. The chain combines TRBV15 with TRBJ1-6; a possible D gene is TRBD1 (6 bases). The V and J ends lost 5 bases and 6 bases respectively, with 8 bases between them. This CDR3 is built from 13 residues. From germline, CDR1 is LNHNV and CDR2 YYDKDF (reference sequence).

DNA of the CDR3: TGTGCCAGCAGTAACCCGACCCTCGGGCCCCAGCATTTT. It encodes CASSNPTLGPQHF. V usage is TRBV6-5 and J usage is TRBJ1-5, with unresolved D. This CDR3 comprises 13 residues. Trimming removed 5 bases at V and 9 bases at J, with 14 bases between. Germline CDR1 is MNHEY and CDR2 is SVGAGI.

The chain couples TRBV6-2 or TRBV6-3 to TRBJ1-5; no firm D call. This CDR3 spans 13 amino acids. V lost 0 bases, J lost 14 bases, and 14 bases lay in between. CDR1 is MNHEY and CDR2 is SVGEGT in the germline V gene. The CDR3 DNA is TGTGCCAGCAGTTACTCGATGGTAGATCTTAAGCATTTT. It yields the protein CASSYSMVDLKHF.

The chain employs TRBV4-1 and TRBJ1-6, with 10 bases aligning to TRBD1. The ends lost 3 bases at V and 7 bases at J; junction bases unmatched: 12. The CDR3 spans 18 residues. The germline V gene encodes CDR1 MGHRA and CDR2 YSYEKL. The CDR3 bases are TGCGCCAGCAGCCAGAACCCTCAACGGGACAGGGGAAATTCACCCCTCCACTTT. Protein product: CASSQNPQRDRGNSPLHF.

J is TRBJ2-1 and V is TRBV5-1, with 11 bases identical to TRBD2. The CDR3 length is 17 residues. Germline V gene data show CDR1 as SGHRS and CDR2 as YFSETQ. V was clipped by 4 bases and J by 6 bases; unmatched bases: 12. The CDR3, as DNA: TGCGCCAGCAGCACGATTGGACTAGCGGGCAACAGCAATGAGCAGTTCTTC. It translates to CASSTIGLAGNSNEQFF.

This CDR3 is CASSPGTGLEEYF. The DNA for the CDR3 is TGTGCCAGCAGCCCCGGGACAGGGTTGGAGGAGTACTTC. The chain has TRBV4-2 and TRBJ2-7; 9 bases are a match to TRBD1. Germline CDR1 LGHNA, CDR2 YNFKEQ. The CDR3 spans 13 residues. V lost 4 bases and J lost 11; bases outside the gene matches: 9.

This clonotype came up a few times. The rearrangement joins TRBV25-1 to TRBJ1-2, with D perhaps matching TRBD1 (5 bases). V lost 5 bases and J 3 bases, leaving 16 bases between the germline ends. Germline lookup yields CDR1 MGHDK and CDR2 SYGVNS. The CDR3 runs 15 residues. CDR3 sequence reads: CASSTSGGLHYGYTF. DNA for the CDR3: TGTGCCAGCAGTACCTCGGGGGGATTGCACTATGGCTACACCTTC.

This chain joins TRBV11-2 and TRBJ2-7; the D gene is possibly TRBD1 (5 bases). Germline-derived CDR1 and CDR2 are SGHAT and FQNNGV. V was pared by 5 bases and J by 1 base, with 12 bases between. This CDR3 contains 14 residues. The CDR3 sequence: CASSQQDGSYEQYF. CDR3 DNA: TGTGCCAGCAGCCAACAGGACGGGTCCTACGAGCAGTACTTC.

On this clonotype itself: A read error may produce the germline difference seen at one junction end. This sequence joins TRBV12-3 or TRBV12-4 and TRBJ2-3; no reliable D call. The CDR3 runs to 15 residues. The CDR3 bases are TGTGCCAGCAGTTCCGGCCTGGGAAGCACAGATACGCGGTATTTT. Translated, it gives CASSSGLGSTDTRYF.

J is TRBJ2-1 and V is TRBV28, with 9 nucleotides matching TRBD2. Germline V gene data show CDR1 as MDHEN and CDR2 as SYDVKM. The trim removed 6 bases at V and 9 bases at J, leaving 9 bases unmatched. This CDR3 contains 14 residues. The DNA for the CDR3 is TGTGCCAGCAGCCCGGCCGGGACTAGCCGTGAGCAGTTCTTC. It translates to CASSPAGTSREQFF.

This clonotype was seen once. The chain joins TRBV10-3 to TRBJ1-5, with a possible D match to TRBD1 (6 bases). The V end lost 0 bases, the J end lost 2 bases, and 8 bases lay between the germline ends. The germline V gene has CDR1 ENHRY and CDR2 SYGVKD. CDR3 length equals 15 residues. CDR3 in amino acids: CAISESGAGNQPQHF. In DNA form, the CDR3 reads TGTGCCATCAGTGAGTCGGGGGCGGGCAATCAGCCCCAGCATTTT.

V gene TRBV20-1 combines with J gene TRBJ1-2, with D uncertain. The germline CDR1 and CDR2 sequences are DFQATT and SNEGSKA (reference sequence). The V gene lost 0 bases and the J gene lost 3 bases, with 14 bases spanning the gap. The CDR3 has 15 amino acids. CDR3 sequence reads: CSARERADRHYGYTF. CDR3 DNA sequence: TGCAGTGCTAGAGAGCGGGCCGATCGCCACTATGGCTACACCTTC.

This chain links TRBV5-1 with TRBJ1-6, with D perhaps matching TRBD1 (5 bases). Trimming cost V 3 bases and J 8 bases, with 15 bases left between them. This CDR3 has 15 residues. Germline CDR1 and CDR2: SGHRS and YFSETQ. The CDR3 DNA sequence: TGCGCCAGCAGCTACGACATCCGGGACTATTCACCCCTCCACTTT. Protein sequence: CASSYDIRDYSPLHF.

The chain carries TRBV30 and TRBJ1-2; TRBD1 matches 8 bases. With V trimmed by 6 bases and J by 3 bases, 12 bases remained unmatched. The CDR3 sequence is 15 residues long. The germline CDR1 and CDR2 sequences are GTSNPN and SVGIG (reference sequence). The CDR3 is CACSLWDRIYYGYTF. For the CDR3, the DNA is TGTGCCTGCTCCCTCTGGGACAGGATTTACTATGGCTACACCTTC.

In DNA form, the CDR3 reads TGTGCCAGCAGCTTAAGGCGGGGGGGGTTGACGAACACCGGGGAGCTGTTTTTT. It translates to CASSLRRGGLTNTGELFF. V and J are TRBV7-8 and TRBJ2-2; 9 bases line up with TRBD2. The V gene's germline CDR1 is SGHVS and CDR2 FQNEAQ. The CDR3 is 18 amino acids. V lost 2 bases, J lost 0 bases, and 7 bases stayed unmatched. The full variable domain, rest sourced from reference TRBV7-8 and TRBJ2-2, is GAGVSQSPRYKVAKRGQDVALRCDPISGHVSLFWYQQALGQGPEFLTYFQNEAQLDKSGLPSDRFFAERPEGSVSTLKIQRTQQEDSAVYLCASSLRRGGLTNTGELFFGEGSRLTVL.

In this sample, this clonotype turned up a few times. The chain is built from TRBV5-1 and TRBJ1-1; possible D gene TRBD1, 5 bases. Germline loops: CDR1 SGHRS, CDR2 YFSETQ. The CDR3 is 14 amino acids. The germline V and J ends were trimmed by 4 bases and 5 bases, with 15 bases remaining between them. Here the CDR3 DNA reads TGCGCCAGCAGCCCGAGGAGGGGCAGGACTGAAGCTTTCTTT. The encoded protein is CASSPRRGRTEAFF.

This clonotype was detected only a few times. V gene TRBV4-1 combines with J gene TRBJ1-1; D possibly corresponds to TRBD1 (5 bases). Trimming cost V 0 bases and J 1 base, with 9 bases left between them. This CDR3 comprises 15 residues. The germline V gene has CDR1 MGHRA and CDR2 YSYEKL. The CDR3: CASSQEGTANTEAFF. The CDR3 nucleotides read TGCGCCAGCAGCCAAGAAGGGACGGCGAACACTGAAGCTTTCTTT.